This entry lists 30 T cell receptor beta chains sequenced from one sample in a study of identifying expanded T cells in peripheral blood. TCRdb keeps only in-frame clones here, not all; method: immunoSEQ multiplex PCR. The table records 75,000 to 95,000 clones, approximately 90% of them present only once. The sequenced material came from blood. These receptors all stem from a person aged 18 to 75 in good health.

The chain uses TRBV5-1 and TRBJ2-1; D gene uncertain. The CDR3 consists of 12 residues. V was clipped by 2 bases and J by 5 bases, with 5 bases between them. CDR1 SGHRS and CDR2 YFSETQ come from the germline V gene. CDR3 amino acids: CASSLSDNEQFF. The CDR3 DNA reads TGCGCCAGCAGCTTATCAGACAATGAGCAGTTCTTC. The full variable domain, its missing parts supplied by reference TRBV5-1 and TRBJ2-1, is KAGVTQTPRYLIKTRGQQVTLSCSPISGHRSVSWYQQTPGQGLQFLFEYFSETQRNKGNFPGRFSGRQFSNSRSEMNVSTLELGDSALYLCASSLSDNEQFFGPGTRLTVL.

V and J are TRBV6-6 and TRBJ1-6; TRBD1 matches 7 bases. Germline lookup yields CDR1 MNHNY and CDR2 SVGAGI (reference sequence). V trimming: 2 bases; J trimming: 6 bases; junction bases outside the gene matches: 4. The CDR3 consists of 15 residues. CDR3 residues: CASSYRGQSNSPLHF. The CDR3 bases are TGTGCCAGCAGTTACAGGGGACAGTCTAATTCACCCCTCCACTTT.

V is TRBV13 and J is TRBJ1-1, with D perhaps matching TRBD1 (6 bases). V lost 8 bases, J lost 4 bases, and 14 bases lay in between. The CDR3 consists of 13 residues. CDR1 PRHDT and CDR2 FYEKMQ come from the germline V gene (reference sequence). The CDR3 sequence: CASAEGVGTEAFF. DNA of the CDR3: TGTGCCAGCGCGGAGGGGGTGGGCACTGAAGCTTTCTTT.

The CDR3 spells CASSSGQGFGYGYTF. The CDR3 coding sequence is TGTGCCAGCAGCTCAGGACAGGGTTTTGGCTATGGCTACACCTTC. The chain recombines TRBV7-9 with TRBJ1-2; 8 nucleotides agree with TRBD1. Germline CDR1 and CDR2: SEHNR and FQNEAQ (reference sequence). The V and J ends lost 4 bases and 4 bases, in that order; junction bases with no gene match: 8. CDR3 length: 15 amino acids.

V gene TRBV6-6 combines with J gene TRBJ1-6; D is undetermined. The CDR3 has 14 residues. The V gene lost 4 bases and the J gene lost 7 bases, with 11 bases spanning the gap. Per the germline V gene, CDR1 is MNHNY and CDR2 is SVGAGI (reference sequence). DNA for the CDR3: TGTGCCAGCAGTTCCACCCCTCTCAATTCACCCCTCCACTTT. Translation: CASSSTPLNSPLHF.

This clone rates as medium-sized (0.01 to 0.1%). V and J are TRBV7-2 and TRBJ1-5; 7 nucleotides align to TRBD1. V shed 5 bases, J shed 4 bases, and the junction held 8 bases outside the gene matches. The V gene's germline CDR1 is SGHTA and CDR2 FQGNSA. The CDR3 spans 15 residues. In DNA, the CDR3 is TGTGCCAGCAGCACCCGACAGGGAGGAAATCAGCCCCAGCATTTT. Its translation is CASSTRQGGNQPQHF.

This chain links TRBV29-1 with TRBJ1-2; D is possibly TRBD1 (6 bases). The CDR3 extends over 16 amino acids. CDR1 is SQVTM and CDR2 is ANQGSEA in the germline V gene. Between the trimmed V and J ends, which lost 5 bases and 5 bases, there was a span of 24 bases. CDR3 protein: CSVLTKPGAYSYGYTF. In nucleotides, the CDR3 is TGCAGCGTTTTGACAAAACCAGGGGCATACTCTTATGGCTACACCTTC.

Only a few counts were recorded for this clone. J is TRBJ2-1 and V is TRBV5-1, with TRBD1 as a possible D gene (6 bases). Germline assignment: CDR1 SGHRS and CDR2 YFSETQ. Trimming shortened V by 0 bases and J by 12 bases, and 25 bases separated the two germline ends. This CDR3 is 17 amino acids long. The CDR3 protein is CASSLEAGVTRSAGQFF. CDR3 DNA: TGCGCCAGCAGCTTGGAAGCAGGGGTTACTAGATCCGCCGGGCAGTTCTTC.

The chain has TRBV18 and TRBJ1-6, with 7 bases lining up with TRBD1. Germline-derived CDR1 and CDR2 are KGHSH and LQKENI. With V trimmed by 3 bases and J by 6 bases, 8 bases remained unmatched. The CDR3 has 16 amino acids. CDR3 loop: CASSPLGQAFNSPLHF. DNA for the CDR3: TGTGCCAGCTCACCTCTTGGACAGGCCTTTAATTCACCCCTCCACTTT.

The V call is TRBV7-2, the J call TRBJ1-4; D gene uncertain. Germline lookup yields CDR1 SGHTA and CDR2 FQGNSA. With 2 bases removed from V and 5 bases from J, the gap between germline ends came to 12 bases. This CDR3 is built from 15 residues. As DNA, the CDR3 is TGTGCCAGCAGCTTAATAGTGTCGGGCAATGAAAAACTGTTTTTT. Translation gives CASSLIVSGNEKLFF.

This sequence joins TRBV18 and TRBJ2-1; 8 bases agree with TRBD1. V shed 4 bases, J shed 3 bases, and the junction held 17 bases outside the gene matches. Germline values: CDR1 KGHSH, CDR2 LQKENI. The CDR3 sequence is 19 residues long. The CDR3 spells CASSLMRGKGQAYYNEQFF. DNA of the CDR3: TGTGCCAGCTCACTCATGCGGGGTAAGGGACAGGCTTACTACAATGAGCAGTTCTTC.

This chain uses TRBV6-6 with TRBJ1-5, with a weak D call TRBD1 (6 bases). This CDR3 spans 14 amino acids. The germline gives CDR1 MNHNY, CDR2 SVGAGI (reference sequence). Trimming removed 2 bases from V and 6 bases from J, with 11 bases in between. CDR3 amino acids: CASSYGGARQPQHF. The CDR3 nucleotides are TGTGCCAGCAGTTACGGGGGGGCACGTCAGCCCCAGCATTTT.

V gene TRBV18 combines with J gene TRBJ2-5, with D tentatively TRBD1 (6 bases). The germline V gene has CDR1 KGHSH and CDR2 LQKENI. The CDR3 runs 16 residues. Trimming stripped 3 bases from V and 0 bases from J, with 14 bases between. The CDR3 bases are TGTGCCAGCTCACCTGGGACACTTGCGTACCAAGAGACCCAGTACTTC. Amino acids: CASSPGTLAYQETQYF.

The CDR3: CASSGRLGDTGELFF. The DNA for the CDR3 is TGTGCCAGCAGCGGCCGACTAGGGGACACCGGGGAGCTGTTTTTT. The V call is TRBV7-2, the J call TRBJ2-2, with a weak D call TRBD2 (6 bases). Germline V CDR1 and CDR2: SGHTA, FQGNSA. Trimming removed 5 bases at V and 3 bases at J, with 13 bases between. The CDR3 is made up of 15 amino acids.

V is TRBV6-1 and J is TRBJ2-7, with 14 bases that match TRBD2. Trimming cost V 4 bases and J 5 bases; bases outside gene matches: 7. CDR1 is MNHNS, CDR2 SASEGT, per germline. This CDR3 is 16 amino acids long. Here the CDR3 DNA reads TGTGCCAGCAGTGTAAAAAGACTAGCGGGGGGGAACGAGCAGTACTTC. It translates to CASSVKRLAGGNEQYF.

The gene calls are TRBV11-2 and TRBJ1-2; a weak D match, TRBD1 (6 bases). CDR3 length equals 15 residues. Germline loops: CDR1 SGHAT, CDR2 FQNNGV. V was cut by 5 bases and J by 4 bases, with 17 bases left in between. Written as DNA, the CDR3 is TGTGCCAGCAGCGGACGGACAGCGACTTCCTATGGCTACACCTTC. Its protein product is CASSGRTATSYGYTF.

The J gene is TRBJ2-7, the V gene TRBV6-5; a possible D gene is TRBD1 (6 bases). The CDR3 is 14 residues long. The germline CDR1 and CDR2 sequences are MNHEY and SVGAGI. V gave up 6 bases and J gave up 3 bases, with 15 bases separating them. CDR3 DNA: TGTGCCAGCAGGACGAGGGGACAAATCTACGAGCAGTACTTC. Amino acid sequence: CASRTRGQIYEQYF.

The chain recombines TRBV5-1 with TRBJ2-2; D uncertain. The CDR3 is 14 amino acids. The germline V gene encodes CDR1 SGHRS and CDR2 YFSETQ. Trimming pared 0 bases from V and 7 bases from J, leaving 10 bases between. CDR3 loop: CASSLDEARGELFF. The DNA of the CDR3 is TGCGCCAGCAGCTTGGATGAGGCCCGCGGGGAGCTGTTTTTT.

V is TRBV28 and J is TRBJ1-2; 9 positions agree with TRBD1. This CDR3 is built from 14 residues. Germline CDR1 reads MDHEN; CDR2 reads SYDVKM. Trimming took 7 bases from V and 3 from J; bases not matched to a gene: 6. The CDR3 DNA reads TGTGCCAGCAATTCACAGGGGGCGTACTATGGCTACACCTTC. It yields the protein CASNSQGAYYGYTF.

The V and J genes are TRBV15 and TRBJ2-7, with TRBD2 matching 9 bases. CDR1 and CDR2 from the germline V gene are LNHNV and YYDKDF (reference sequence). This CDR3 comprises 14 residues. Trimming cost V 3 bases and J 2 bases; bases outside gene matches: 2. The CDR3 DNA reads TGTGCCACCAGCAGGGCGGGAGGGCCCTACGAGCAGTACTTC. Its protein is CATSRAGGPYEQYF.

This chain links TRBV9 with TRBJ2-2; 7 bases align to TRBD1. Germline trimming cut 4 bases from V and 8 bases from J; bases unmatched to any gene: 8. Germline CDR1 SGDLS, CDR2 YYNGEE. CDR3 length: 14 residues. In DNA form, the CDR3 reads TGTGCCAGCAGCCAGTCACAGGGGCTAGGGGAGCTGTTTTTT. Its translation: CASSQSQGLGELFF.

The chain combines TRBV6-6 with TRBJ2-7; D may correspond to TRBD1 or TRBD2 (5 bases each). Trimming shortened V by 4 bases and J by 5 bases, and 15 bases separated the two germline ends. Germline V gene lookup returns CDR1 MNHNY and CDR2 SVGAGI (reference sequence). This CDR3 spans 14 amino acids. The CDR3 spells CASSSEGLRNEQYF. The CDR3 DNA is TGTGCCAGCAGTTCTGAGGGGTTAAGGAACGAGCAGTACTTC.

The chain links TRBV5-4 to TRBJ2-2, with D possibly being TRBD1 or TRBD2 (5 bases each). The length of the CDR3 is 17 residues. The germline V gene encodes CDR1 SGHNT and CDR2 YYREEE (reference sequence). V was pared by 1 base and J by 6 bases, with 19 bases between. CDR3 nucleotide sequence: TGTGCCAGCAGCTTGATCCGGGGCCTCGACACTGCCGGGGAGCTGTTTTTT. Translated: CASSLIRGLDTAGELFF.

The sample holds one count of this clone. The chain joins TRBV7-8 to TRBJ2-7, with 16 bases fitting TRBD2. Losses at the gene ends were 5 bases for V and 2 bases for J; bases not matched to a gene: 3. CDR3 size: 16 residues. Germline CDR1 reads SGHVS; CDR2 reads FQNEAQ. In nucleotides, the CDR3 is TGTGCCAGCAGCCGCGGGACTAGCGGGAGGGCCTACGAGCAGTACTTC. It translates to CASSRGTSGRAYEQYF. Variable domain in full (rest from reference TRBV7-8 and TRBJ2-7): GAGVSQSPRYKVAKRGQDVALRCDPISGHVSLFWYQQALGQGPEFLTYFQNEAQLDKSGLPSDRFFAERPEGSVSTLKIQRTQQEDSAVYLCASSRGTSGRAYEQYFGPGTRLTVT.

The chain is built from TRBV27 and TRBJ1-2; 7 bases agree with TRBD1. Germline V gene data show CDR1 as MNHEY and CDR2 as SMNVEV (reference sequence). After removal of 5 bases from V and 8 bases from J, the junction contained 14 bases not matched to a gene. The CDR3 consists of 15 residues. CDR3 protein: CASSLSGTAHYGYTF. DNA for the CDR3: TGTGCCAGCAGTCTCTCCGGGACAGCCCATTACGGCTACACCTTC.

The chain links TRBV5-1 to TRBJ1-1; D is ambiguous. Looked up from germline, CDR1 is SGHRS and CDR2 is YFSETQ. There are 13 residues in the CDR3. V was cut by 2 bases and J by 0 bases, with 5 bases left in between. The CDR3 DNA reads as TGCGCCAGCAGCTTTAATCTGAACACTGAAGCTTTCTTT. It is translated as CASSFNLNTEAFF.

The rearrangement links TRBV15 to TRBJ2-5, with a weak D call TRBD1 (7 bases). In germline, CDR1 is LNHNV, CDR2 YYDKDF (reference sequence). V dropped 1 base and J dropped 3 bases, with 15 bases sitting between them. The length of the CDR3 is 16 residues. The CDR3 is CATSRGRGLDKETQYF. CDR3 coding DNA: TGTGCCACCAGCAGAGGGAGGGGGCTAGATAAAGAGACCCAGTACTTC.

The genes are TRBV5-4 and TRBJ2-1; D not certain. From germline, CDR1 is SGHNT and CDR2 YYREEE (reference sequence). The CDR3 is 15 residues long. V was shortened by 2 bases and J by 7 bases, with 16 bases between the two germline ends. The CDR3 DNA follows: TGTGCCAGCAGCTTCGGGCGAAACGTTATAAATGAGCAGTTCTTC. Residues: CASSFGRNVINEQFF.

V gene TRBV5-1 combines with J gene TRBJ1-1; D possibly corresponds to TRBD1 (5 bases). With 7 bases removed from V and 3 bases from J, the gap between germline ends came to 13 bases. Germline V gene sequence: CDR1 SGHRS, CDR2 YFSETQ. CDR3 length: 13 amino acids. CDR3 loop: CASGGGFDTEAFF. The DNA for the CDR3 is TGCGCCAGCGGCGGGGGGTTCGACACTGAAGCTTTCTTT. The full variable domain, in which reference TRBV5-1 and TRBJ1-1 provide the parts outside the CDR3, is KAGVTQTPRYLIKTRGQQVTLSCSPISGHRSVSWYQQTPGQGLQFLFEYFSETQRNKGNFPGRFSGRQFSNSRSEMNVSTLELGDSALYLCASGGGFDTEAFFGQGTRLTVV.

The chain combines TRBV6-5 with TRBJ2-5; TRBD2 aligns across 7 bases. Germline CDR1 MNHEY, CDR2 SVGAGI. V shed 6 bases, J shed 2 bases, and the junction held 3 bases outside the gene matches. The CDR3 runs to 13 residues. In nucleotides, the CDR3 is TGTGCCAGCAGGGGGAGGGGTCAAGAGACCCAGTACTTC. Translated: CASRGRGQETQYF.